A single sample gave rise to the 17 T cell receptor beta chains below, sequenced in a study of blood T cell repertoires in COVID-19. The assay was immunoSEQ multiplex PCR, and TCRdb's table has in-frame clones only and misses some. The data contain 70,000 or so clones, roughly 80% of them seen just once; the ten biggest clones take up 8.5% to 10%. Material: peripheral blood. These receptors came from an elderly woman with acute or convalescent COVID-19.

The V call is TRBV19, the J call TRBJ2-5; 13 bases map to TRBD2. Germline V gives CDR1 LNHDA, CDR2 SQIVND (reference sequence). The ends lost 8 bases at V and 1 base at J; junction bases unmatched: 7. The CDR3 has 16 residues. The CDR3 DNA reads as TGTGCCAGTCGTGAGACTAGCGGGGGGATCCAAGAGACCCAGTACTTC. Its translation: CASRETSGGIQETQYF.

This chain connects TRBV5-6 to TRBJ1-2, with TRBD1 matching over 7 bases. With 2 bases clipped from V and 0 bases from J, the junction kept 4 bases outside the gene matches. The germline V gene encodes CDR1 SGHDT and CDR2 YYEEEE. The CDR3 has 15 amino acids. CDR3 sequence reads: CASSFGTVPNYGYTF. DNA of the CDR3: TGTGCCAGCAGCTTCGGGACAGTTCCTAACTATGGCTACACCTTC.

This sequence joins TRBV28 and TRBJ2-7; 10 bases fit TRBD2. CDR3 length equals 14 residues. Looked up from germline, CDR1 is MDHEN and CDR2 is SYDVKM. The V and J ends lost 8 bases and 6 bases, in that order; junction bases with no gene match: 10. The CDR3 region is CASASSSGGVEQYF. CDR3 nucleotide sequence: TGTGCCAGCGCGAGCTCTAGCGGGGGTGTCGAGCAGTACTTC.

The J gene is TRBJ1-1, the V gene TRBV7-9; 7 bases agree with TRBD1. The CDR3 has 14 amino acids. Germline V gene data show CDR1 as SEHNR and CDR2 as FQNEAQ (reference sequence). The V and J ends lost 2 bases and 4 bases, in that order; junction bases with no gene match: 4. In DNA, the CDR3 is TGTGCCAGCAGCTTAAAGGGGGCTCTCACTGAAGCTTTCTTT. Amino acid sequence: CASSLKGALTEAFF. The full variable domain, with the rest looked up from reference TRBV7-9 and TRBJ1-1, is DTGVSQNPRHKITKRGQNVTFRCDPISEHNRLYWYRQTLGQGPEFLTYFQNEAQLEKSRLLSDRFSAERPKGSFSTLEIQRTEQGDSAMYLCASSLKGALTEAFFGQGTRLTVV.

This chain joins TRBV27 and TRBJ2-1; TRBD2 is a possible D gene (5 bases). With 6 bases removed from V and 10 bases from J, the gap between germline ends came to 13 bases. This CDR3 contains 12 residues. In germline, CDR1 is MNHEY, CDR2 SMNVEV (reference sequence). The CDR3: CASSLYPGEQFF. CDR3 DNA: TGTGCCAGCAGCTTGTATCCGGGGGAGCAGTTCTTC.

The genes are TRBV9 and TRBJ2-7; a weak D match, TRBD2 (6 bases). The CDR3 is 15 amino acids. The germline V gene encodes CDR1 SGDLS and CDR2 YYNGEE. V was trimmed by 3 bases and J by 3 bases, leaving 16 bases between them. In nucleotides, the CDR3 is TGTGCCAGCAGCGCCGGGACTCCTGGGAACTACGAGCAGTACTTC. It is translated as CASSAGTPGNYEQYF.

The rearrangement links TRBV11-2 to TRBJ1-2; TRBD1 matches at 11 bases. From germline, CDR1 is SGHAT and CDR2 FQNNGV. V lost 2 bases and J lost 5; bases outside the gene matches: 4. The CDR3 has 15 amino acids. CDR3 loop: CASSLSGQGVYGYTF. In DNA form, the CDR3 reads TGTGCCAGCAGCTTATCGGGACAGGGGGTTTATGGCTACACCTTC.

V gene TRBV4-1 combines with J gene TRBJ2-5; tentatively, D is TRBD2 (5 bases). The CDR3 spans 14 residues. Per germline, CDR1 MGHRA and CDR2 YSYEKL. With 5 bases removed from V and 4 bases from J, the gap between germline ends came to 14 bases. The CDR3 nucleotides read TGCGCCAGCAGCAACGAGGGCGAGGGAGAGACCCAGTACTTC. Its protein product is CASSNEGEGETQYF.

The J gene is TRBJ2-1, the V gene TRBV6-1, with TRBD1 matching 12 bases. Germline trimming cut 2 bases from V and 7 bases from J; bases unmatched to any gene: 6. The CDR3 consists of 16 residues. Per germline, CDR1 MNHNS and CDR2 SASEGT. The CDR3 loop is CASSENTGQGANEQFF. CDR3 DNA sequence: TGTGCCAGCAGTGAAAACACGGGACAGGGGGCGAATGAGCAGTTCTTC.

J is TRBJ1-6 and V is TRBV2; perhaps TRBD1 as D (5 bases). Germline CDR1 reads SNHLY; CDR2 reads FYNNEI. This CDR3 region has 17 residues. V dropped 6 bases and J dropped 7 bases, with 22 bases sitting between them. CDR3 residues: CASRSQRGRAVNSPLHF. The CDR3 bases are TGTGCCAGCAGGTCTCAGCGGGGACGAGCCGTGAATTCACCCCTCCACTTT.

The chain has TRBV3-1 (or the pseudogene TRBV3-2) and TRBJ2-3; TRBD1 might be the D (6 bases). The length of the CDR3 is 16 residues. Per germline, CDR1 LGHDT and CDR2 YNNKEL (reference sequence). The V gene lost 1 base and the J gene lost 1 base, with 12 bases spanning the gap. CDR3 amino acids: CASSQGDTYRTDTQYF. The DNA of the CDR3 is TGTGCCAGCAGCCAAGGGGACACTTACCGCACAGATACGCAGTATTTT.

J is TRBJ2-1 and V is TRBV12-2; TRBD2, the D gene given by the table, was not confirmed from the DNA. TRBV12-2 is described as a pseudogene. The CDR3 sequence is 17 residues long. CDR3 DNA sequence: TGTGCAAGTCGCTCAGATTCGACTAGTAGCATGCCGAATGAGCAGTTCTTC. It yields the protein CASRSDSTSSMPNEQFF.

The V gene is TRBV5-4, the J gene TRBJ2-1; 7 nucleotides line up with TRBD1. Germline loops: CDR1 SGHNT, CDR2 YYREEE (reference sequence). This CDR3 is built from 15 residues. V dropped 4 bases and J dropped 0; count of bases not matched to a gene: 4. As DNA, the CDR3 is TGTGCCAGCAGCCAGGACAGGAGCTCCTACAATGAGCAGTTCTTC. Amino acid sequence: CASSQDRSSYNEQFF. The variable domain in full, with the rest retrieved from reference TRBV5-4 and TRBJ2-1, is ETGVTQSPTHLIKTRGQQVTLRCSSQSGHNTVSWYQQALGQGPQFIFQYYREEENGRGNFPPRFSGLQFPNYSSELNVNALELDDSALYLCASSQDRSSYNEQFFGPGTRLTVL.

Details on this clone: Other DNA sequences in the sample encode the same CDR3. The chain employs TRBV6-5 and TRBJ1-2; 8 bases map to TRBD1. This CDR3 is 14 amino acids long. V trimming: 9 bases; J trimming: 4 bases; junction bases outside the gene matches: 10. Germline loops: CDR1 MNHEY, CDR2 SVGAGI. DNA for the CDR3: TGTGCCAGTTCCACTGGGACAGGCCCCTATGGCTACACCTTC. It translates to CASSTGTGPYGYTF.

V is TRBV10-3 and J is TRBJ1-4; 11 bases are shared with TRBD1. Germline CDR1 ENHRY, CDR2 SYGVKD. There are 15 residues in the CDR3. The V and J ends lost 0 bases and 7 bases, in that order; junction bases with no gene match: 1. The CDR3 spells CAISESGQGGEKLFF. CDR3 DNA sequence: TGTGCCATCAGTGAGTCGGGACAGGGGGGTGAAAAACTGTTTTTT.

In this sample, this clone turned up a few times. The V call is TRBV5-1, the J call TRBJ2-3; D ambiguous. This CDR3 spans 15 amino acids. Germline V gives CDR1 SGHRS, CDR2 YFSETQ. V gave up 0 bases and J gave up 4 bases, with 12 bases separating them. The CDR3 DNA sequence: TGCGCCAGCAGCTTGGCTGATCTCCTAGCAGATACGCAGTATTTT. It specifies CASSLADLLADTQYF.

In regard to this clone: Germline is not matched at one junction end, which may reflect a read error. The rearrangement joins TRBV14 to TRBJ1-3; 8 bases align to TRBD1. Germline V gene lookup returns CDR1 SGHDN and CDR2 FVKESK. The length of the CDR3 is 15 residues. CDR3 sequence reads: CASSQDRGAGNTIYF. CDR3 sequence (DNA): TGTGCCAGCAGTCAAGACAGGGGAGCTGGAAACACCATATATTTT.